Below, 30 T cell receptor beta chains from the same sample are listed, as sequenced in a study of identical twins. TCRdb itself ran the 5' RACE reads through MiXCR, one entry per CDR3 protein. The sample contains roughly 350,000 distinct CDR3 sequences, roughly 9% of which appear only once. The sequenced material came from naive T cells sorted from blood. The receptors were sampled from a woman between 50 and 59 years old in good health.

This clonotype was observed a few times. The rearrangement uses TRBV20-1 and TRBJ2-5, with 8 bases matching TRBD1. V lost 4 bases, J lost 7 bases, and 11 bases stayed unmatched. Germline CDR1 is DFQATT and CDR2 is SNEGSKA (reference sequence). CDR3 length equals 14 residues. This CDR3 is CSATGGGGYGTQYF. DNA for the CDR3: TGCAGTGCTACAGGGGGCGGAGGGTACGGGACCCAGTACTTC.

This clonotype has ten or more counts. The chain has TRBV12-3 or TRBV12-4 and TRBJ2-2; 8 positions match TRBD1. V trimming: 2 bases; J trimming: 7 bases; junction bases outside the gene matches: 6. This CDR3 has 15 amino acids. CDR3 nucleotide sequence: TGTGCCAGCAGTTTAAAGCAGGGGGCCGGCGGGGAGCTGTTTTTT. It yields the protein CASSLKQGAGGELFF.

This clonotype was counted a few times. CDR3 protein: CASRDRGGIDKNIQYF. The CDR3 DNA sequence: TGTGCCAGCAGGGACAGGGGGGGTATTGACAAAAACATTCAGTACTTC. V and J are TRBV6-1 and TRBJ2-4; 10 bases line up with TRBD1. The CDR3 is 16 residues long. Losses at the gene ends were 6 bases for V and 3 bases for J; bases not matched to a gene: 8. In germline, CDR1 is MNHNS, CDR2 SASEGT.

This clonotype was observed many times. The chain is built from TRBV24-1 and TRBJ2-1; 9 bases are a match to TRBD2. This CDR3 has 17 residues. V lost 2 bases, J lost 4 bases, and 8 bases stayed unmatched. Germline CDR1 and CDR2: KGHDR and SFDVKD. The CDR3 region is CATSDSPPSGIYNEQFF. The CDR3 DNA is TGTGCCACCAGTGATTCCCCTCCTAGCGGGATTTACAATGAGCAGTTCTTC.

This clonotype was seen more than once but under ten times. This chain links TRBV5-1 with TRBJ2-5, with a possible D match to TRBD1 (5 bases). CDR3 length: 13 residues. The V end lost 2 bases, the J end lost 7 bases, and 12 bases lay between the germline ends. Germline CDR1 reads SGHRS; CDR2 reads YFSETQ. The CDR3 sequence: CASSFGQVGTQYF. The CDR3 coding sequence is TGCGCCAGCAGCTTCGGACAAGTTGGGACCCAGTACTTC.

This clonotype was picked up many times. CDR3 amino acids: CSARLTVLYNEQFF. CDR3 bases: TGCAGTGCTAGACTTACGGTATTATACAATGAGCAGTTCTTC. The V call is TRBV20-1, the J call TRBJ2-1; D is undetermined. There are 14 residues in the CDR3. V shed 2 bases and J shed 4 bases, with 12 bases lying between them. Germline assignment: CDR1 DFQATT and CDR2 SNEGSKA (reference sequence).

The table lists this clonotype with many counts. The V and J genes are TRBV12-3 or TRBV12-4 and TRBJ1-5; the D gene is possibly TRBD1 (6 bases). The germline V and J ends were trimmed by 6 bases and 7 bases, with 10 bases remaining between them. The CDR3 contains 12 residues. The CDR3 reads CASRLGGQPQHF. The DNA of the CDR3 is TGTGCCAGCAGGCTGGGGGGCCAGCCCCAGCATTTT.

The table lists this clonotype with many counts. The chain couples TRBV24-1 to TRBJ2-1, with 8 bases matching TRBD2. This CDR3 comprises 17 residues. V lost 5 bases, J lost 6 bases, and 14 bases stayed unmatched. Germline values: CDR1 KGHDR, CDR2 SFDVKD. The CDR3 region has the DNA TGTGCCACCAGTGGAAGCTGGGGTAGCGGGATCTCCAATGAGCAGTTCTTC. Protein product: CATSGSWGSGISNEQFF.

This clonotype was observed at least ten times. The chain carries TRBV21-1 and TRBJ2-7; the table's TRBD1 call for D was not verified on the DNA. TRBV21-1 is reported as a pseudogene. The length of the CDR3 is 13 residues. CDR3 in DNA: TGTGCCAGCAACCACAGGGCTCGGGACGAGCAGTACTTC. This gives the protein CASNHRARDEQYF.

A few counts support this clonotype. The chain links TRBV15 to TRBJ2-3; 7 nucleotides agree with TRBD2. V lost 0 bases, J lost 1 base, and 10 bases stayed unmatched. Germline assignment: CDR1 LNHNV and CDR2 YYDKDF (reference sequence). The CDR3 is made up of 18 amino acids. The CDR3: CATSRDGRVASGTDTQYF. The CDR3, as DNA: TGTGCCACCAGCAGAGATGGGAGGGTGGCTAGCGGCACAGATACGCAGTATTTT. The complete variable domain, with remaining parts taken from reference TRBV15 and TRBJ2-3, reads DAMVIQNPRYQVTQFGKPVTLSCSQTLNHNVMYWYQQKSSQAPKLLFHYYDKDFNNEADTPDNFQSRRPNTSFCFLDIRSPGLGDTAMYLCATSRDGRVASGTDTQYFGPGTRLTVL.

This clonotype was counted between two and nine times. J is TRBJ2-5 and V is TRBV11-2; 8 bases map to TRBD1. Germline loops: CDR1 SGHAT, CDR2 FQNNGV. The CDR3 spans 15 residues. The V gene end was trimmed by 6 bases and the J gene end by 3 bases; junction bases not matched to a gene: 9. The CDR3 bases are TGTGCCAGCAGGTCCGACAGGGGTCAAAAAGAGACCCAGTACTTC. Its translation: CASRSDRGQKETQYF.

Ten or more counts support this clonotype. V and J are TRBV20-1 and TRBJ2-3; a weak D match, TRBD2 (5 bases). The ends were cut back, 2 bases at V and 6 bases at J, with 12 bases in the middle. The CDR3 spans 13 residues. CDR1 and CDR2 (germline): DFQATT, SNEGSKA (reference sequence). The CDR3, as DNA: TGCAGTGCTAGACCTCCTGGGAGCGATACGCAGTATTTT. Translated: CSARPPGSDTQYF.

The chain uses TRBV2 and TRBJ1-5; 11 bases match TRBD1. The CDR3 is made up of 14 amino acids. Germline-derived CDR1 and CDR2 are SNHLY and FYNNEI. After removal of 3 bases from V and 12 bases from J, the junction contained 7 bases not matched to a gene. The CDR3 here is CASSEDRGLNLQHF. The CDR3 DNA is TGTGCCAGCAGTGAGGACAGGGGGCTTAATCTCCAGCATTTT. The whole variable domain, remainder taken from reference TRBV2 and TRBJ1-5, is EPEVTQTPSHQVTQMGQEVILRCVPISNHLYFYWYRQILGQKVEFLVSFYNNEISEKSEIFDDQFSVERPDGSNFTLKIRSTKLEDSAMYFCASSEDRGLNLQHFGDGTRLSIL.

This clonotype has a handful of counts. As DNA, the CDR3 is TGCGCCTCCACCCCCGGAGAAATGAACACTGAAGCTTTCTTT. As protein: CASTPGEMNTEAFF. This rearrangement joins TRBV5-1 to TRBJ1-1; D not resolved. V was cut by 10 bases and J by 0 bases, with 16 bases left in between. Germline V CDR1 and CDR2: SGHRS, YFSETQ. The CDR3 spans 14 residues.

In its sample, this clonotype was seen many times. V gene TRBV4-2 combines with J gene TRBJ1-5; D unresolved. The CDR3 is 13 amino acids. CDR1 and CDR2 (germline): LGHNA, YNFKEQ. V gave up 1 base and J gave up 4 bases, with 5 bases separating them. The CDR3, as DNA: TGTGCCAGCAGCCAAGTAATAAATCAGCCCCAGCATTTT. It translates to CASSQVINQPQHF.

This clonotype was detected many times. V and J are TRBV29-1 and TRBJ2-1; D might be TRBD2 (7 bases). Looked up from germline, CDR1 is SQVTM and CDR2 is ANQGSEA. V dropped 4 bases and J dropped 8 bases, with 12 bases sitting between them. The CDR3 totals 12 residues. The CDR3 protein is CSVGGGRDEQFF. Written as DNA, the CDR3 is TGCAGCGTTGGGGGGGGGCGTGATGAGCAGTTCTTC.

This clonotype has a count of ten or more. V usage is TRBV5-1 and J usage is TRBJ1-1; D is perhaps TRBD1 (5 bases). Trimming pared 6 bases from V and 0 bases from J, leaving 15 bases between. The CDR3 is made up of 15 amino acids. Looked up from germline, CDR1 is SGHRS and CDR2 is YFSETQ. CDR3 DNA: TGCGCCAGCAACTCCAGGGACGGGCTGAACACTGAAGCTTTCTTT. Protein: CASNSRDGLNTEAFF.

This clonotype was seen repeatedly, ten times or more. This chain links TRBV20-1 with TRBJ2-1; D gene unclear. The CDR3 has 16 amino acids. V dropped 5 bases and J dropped 0 bases, with 17 bases sitting between them. Germline V lookup: CDR1 DFQATT, CDR2 SNEGSKA (reference sequence). As DNA, the CDR3 is TGCAGTGCTCCTCGGGCCGGAAGGAGCTCCTACAATGAGCAGTTCTTC. The encoded protein is CSAPRAGRSSYNEQFF.

This clonotype came up a few times. J is TRBJ2-1 and V is TRBV2; 9 bases agree with TRBD2. V lost 5 bases, J lost 4 bases, and 9 bases stayed unmatched. CDR3 size: 16 residues. The germline V gene has CDR1 SNHLY and CDR2 FYNNEI. The CDR3 coding sequence is TGTGCCAGCAGTCAATCTAGCGGGAACCTTTACAATGAGCAGTTCTTC. This translates into CASSQSSGNLYNEQFF.

This clonotype was found a few times. CDR3 bases: TGTGCCAGCAGTCGAAGATCGCAGGGGGCGGGCACAGATACGCAGTATTTT. Amino acid sequence: CASSRRSQGAGTDTQYF. The V call is TRBV2, the J call TRBJ2-3; 8 nucleotides agree with TRBD1. The CDR3 spans 17 residues. Per the germline V gene, CDR1 is SNHLY and CDR2 is FYNNEI. The V and J ends lost 5 bases and 1 base, in that order; junction bases with no gene match: 11.

This clonotype has a handful of counts. J is TRBJ1-5 and V is TRBV29-1; possibly TRBD1 for D (5 bases). The CDR3 has 12 amino acids. V lost 1 base, J lost 16 bases, and 17 bases lay in between. Germline CDR1 SQVTM, CDR2 ANQGSEA. This CDR3 is CSVEAEEGRFHF. The CDR3 DNA is TGCAGCGTTGAAGCGGAGGAGGGGCGGTTTCATTTT.

The table lists this clonotype with many counts. This chain connects TRBV2 to TRBJ2-1, with 11 bases that match TRBD2. Germline V gives CDR1 SNHLY, CDR2 FYNNEI. V lost 2 bases to trimming and J lost 7 bases; unmatched junction nucleotides: 7. CDR3 length: 16 residues. In DNA form, the CDR3 reads TGTGCCAGCAGTGAAAGTAGCGGGAGGGTGGGAAATGAGCAGTTCTTC. It yields the protein CASSESSGRVGNEQFF.

This clonotype was seen a few times. V usage is TRBV19 and J usage is TRBJ2-7, with D tentatively TRBD1 or TRBD2 (6 bases each). V lost 5 bases and J 6 bases, leaving 11 bases between the germline ends. CDR1 LNHDA and CDR2 SQIVND come from the germline V gene (reference sequence). CDR3 length equals 12 residues. CDR3 residues: CASSRKGGEQYF. For the CDR3, the DNA is TGTGCCAGTAGTCGGAAGGGGGGCGAGCAGTACTTC.

The J gene is TRBJ2-2, the V gene TRBV6-2 or TRBV6-3; tentatively, D is TRBD1 or TRBD2 (5 bases each). Germline-derived CDR1 and CDR2 are MNHEY and SVGEGT. The CDR3 consists of 15 residues. Trimming took 1 base from V and 6 from J, leaving 12 bases between them. Here the CDR3 DNA reads TGTGCCAGCAGTTACTGGACTGGGGGTCCCGGGGAGCTGTTTTTT. The encoded protein is CASSYWTGGPGELFF.

The chain uses TRBV7-8 and TRBJ2-1, with D possibly being TRBD1 or TRBD2 (6 bases each). CDR1 SGHVS and CDR2 FQNEAQ come from the germline V gene. This CDR3 has 16 amino acids. Trimming took off 0 bases at V and 3 bases at J, with 12 bases between the two ends. CDR3: CASSLAGGMGYNEQFF. The CDR3 coding sequence is TGTGCCAGCAGCTTAGCAGGGGGGATGGGCTACAATGAGCAGTTCTTC.

The chain couples TRBV21-1 to TRBJ2-7; no DNA check was done on the table's D call, TRBD2. TRBV21-1 represents a pseudogene. The CDR3 consists of 11 residues. The CDR3 is CASSFRTSALF. The DNA for the CDR3 is TGTGCCAGCAGCTTCCGGACTAGCGCCCTTTTC.

This clonotype was detected many times. The chain combines TRBV29-1 with TRBJ2-7; D possibly matches TRBD1 or TRBD2 (5 bases each). With 1 base removed from V and 2 bases from J, the gap between germline ends came to 9 bases. CDR1 and CDR2 from the germline V gene are SQVTM and ANQGSEA. CDR3 size: 13 residues. This CDR3 is CSVEGDRPYEQYF. CDR3 coding DNA: TGCAGCGTTGAAGGGGACCGACCCTACGAGCAGTACTTC.

The table lists this clonotype with a few counts. The chain recombines TRBV30 with TRBJ1-4; 9 bases agree with TRBD1. The CDR3 length is 14 residues. The junction had 4 bases not matched to a gene; V was cut back by 3 bases and J by 5 bases. Germline CDR1 is GTSNPN and CDR2 is SVGIG (reference sequence). The CDR3 loop reads CAWSFGTGNEKLFF. CDR3 in DNA: TGTGCCTGGAGCTTCGGGACAGGGAATGAAAAACTGTTTTTT.

The sample holds a few counts of this clonotype. This sequence joins TRBV25-1 and TRBJ1-4, with 7 bases matching TRBD1. The CDR3 has 15 residues. V trimming: 4 bases; J trimming: 7 bases; junction bases outside the gene matches: 9. Looked up from germline, CDR1 is MGHDK and CDR2 is SYGVNS. CDR3: CASSGGQAPGEKLFF. The CDR3 bases are TGTGCCAGCAGTGGTGGACAGGCCCCGGGTGAAAAACTGTTTTTT.

This clonotype showed up many times. One junction end does not reproduce the germline sequence, and a read error may be involved. The V gene is TRBV7-7, the J gene TRBJ2-1, with 9 bases that match TRBD2. CDR3 length: 13 residues. Germline CDR1 is SSHAT and CDR2 is FNYEAQ (reference sequence). The DNA for the CDR3 is TGTGCTAGCAGCTTAGCGGGGGATAATGAGCAGTTCTTC. The encoded protein is CASSLAGDNEQFF.